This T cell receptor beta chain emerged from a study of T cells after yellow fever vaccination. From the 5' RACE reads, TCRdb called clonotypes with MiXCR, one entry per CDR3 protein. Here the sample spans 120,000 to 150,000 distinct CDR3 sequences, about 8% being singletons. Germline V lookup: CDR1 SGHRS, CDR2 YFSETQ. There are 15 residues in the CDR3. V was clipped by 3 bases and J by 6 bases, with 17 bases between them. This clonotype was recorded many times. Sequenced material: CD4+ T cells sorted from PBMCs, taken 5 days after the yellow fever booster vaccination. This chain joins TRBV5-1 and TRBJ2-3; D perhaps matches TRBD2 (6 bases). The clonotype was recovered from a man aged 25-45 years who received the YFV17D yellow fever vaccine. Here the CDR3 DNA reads TGCGCCAGCAGCTACACCGGGACTGGTCCTGATACGCAGTATTTT. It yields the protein CASSYTGTGPDTQYF. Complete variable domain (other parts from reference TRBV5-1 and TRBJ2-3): KAGVTQTPRYLIKTRGQQVTLSCSPISGHRSVSWYQQTPGQGLQFLFEYFSETQRNKGNFPGRFSGRQFSNSRSEMNVSTLELGDSALYLCASSYTGTGPDTQYFGPGTRLTVL.